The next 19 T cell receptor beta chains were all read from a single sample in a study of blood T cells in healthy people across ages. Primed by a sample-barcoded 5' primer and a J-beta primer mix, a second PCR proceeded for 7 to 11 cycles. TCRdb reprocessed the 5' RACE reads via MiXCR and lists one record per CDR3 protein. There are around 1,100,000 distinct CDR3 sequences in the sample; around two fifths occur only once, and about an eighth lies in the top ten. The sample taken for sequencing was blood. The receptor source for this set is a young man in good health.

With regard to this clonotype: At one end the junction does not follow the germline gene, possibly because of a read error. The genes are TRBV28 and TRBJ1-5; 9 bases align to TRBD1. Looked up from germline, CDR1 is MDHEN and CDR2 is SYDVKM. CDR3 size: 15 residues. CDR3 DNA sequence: TGTGTCAGCAGAGGAGGGACAGGGTTGGATCAGCCCCAGCATTTT. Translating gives CVSRGGTGLDQPQHF.

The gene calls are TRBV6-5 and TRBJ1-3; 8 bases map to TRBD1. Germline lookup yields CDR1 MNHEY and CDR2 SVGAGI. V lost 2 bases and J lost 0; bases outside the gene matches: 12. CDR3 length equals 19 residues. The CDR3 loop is CASSYAQGALPSSGNTIYF. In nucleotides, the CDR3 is TGTGCCAGCAGTTACGCCCAGGGGGCCCTTCCGAGCTCTGGAAACACCATATATTTT.

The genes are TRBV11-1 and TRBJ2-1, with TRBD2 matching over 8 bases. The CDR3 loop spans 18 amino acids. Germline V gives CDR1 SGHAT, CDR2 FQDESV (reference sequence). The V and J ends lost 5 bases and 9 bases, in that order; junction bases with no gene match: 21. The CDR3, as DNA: TGTGCCAGCAGCCCAACGGACAAGGGAGTGACTAGCGCGGCTGAGCAGTTCTTC. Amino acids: CASSPTDKGVTSAAEQFF.

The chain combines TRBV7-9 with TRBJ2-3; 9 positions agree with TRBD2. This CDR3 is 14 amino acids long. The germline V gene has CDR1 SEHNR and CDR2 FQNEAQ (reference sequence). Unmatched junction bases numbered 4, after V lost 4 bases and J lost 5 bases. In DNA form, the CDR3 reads TGTGCCAGCAGCTCCTGGACTAGCGAAGATACGCAGTATTTT. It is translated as CASSSWTSEDTQYF. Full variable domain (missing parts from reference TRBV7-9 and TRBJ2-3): DTGVSQNPRHKITKRGQNVTFRCDPISEHNRLYWYRQTLGQGPEFLTYFQNEAQLEKSRLLSDRFSAERPKGSFSTLEIQRTEQGDSAMYLCASSSWTSEDTQYFGPGTRLTVL.

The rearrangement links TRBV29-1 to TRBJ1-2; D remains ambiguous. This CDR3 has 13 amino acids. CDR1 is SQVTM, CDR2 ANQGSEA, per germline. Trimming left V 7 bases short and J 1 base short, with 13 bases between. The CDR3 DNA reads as TGCAGCGCACTAGGGAGGATTAACTATGGCTACACCTTC. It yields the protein CSALGRINYGYTF. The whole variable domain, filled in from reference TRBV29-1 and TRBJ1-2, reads SAVISQKPSRDICQRGTSLTIQCQVDSQVTMMFWYRQQPGQSLTLIATANQGSEATYESGFVIDKFPISRPNLTFSTLTVSNMSPEDSSIYLCSALGRINYGYTFGSGTRLTVV.

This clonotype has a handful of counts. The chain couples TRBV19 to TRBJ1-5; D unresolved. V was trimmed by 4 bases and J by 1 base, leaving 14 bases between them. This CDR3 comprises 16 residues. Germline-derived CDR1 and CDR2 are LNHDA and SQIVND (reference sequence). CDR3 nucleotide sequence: TGTGCCAGTAGTAAAAGATCTACCGAGAGCAATCAGCCCCAGCATTTT. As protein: CASSKRSTESNQPQHF.

The CDR3 loop reads CASSVDLANEQFF. CDR3 in DNA: TGTGCCAGCAGTGTGGACCTAGCCAATGAGCAGTTCTTC. The J gene is TRBJ2-1, the V gene TRBV12-3 or TRBV12-4; a possible D gene is TRBD2 (5 bases). Between the trimmed V and J ends, which lost 5 bases and 6 bases, there was a span of 11 bases. The CDR3 extends over 13 amino acids.

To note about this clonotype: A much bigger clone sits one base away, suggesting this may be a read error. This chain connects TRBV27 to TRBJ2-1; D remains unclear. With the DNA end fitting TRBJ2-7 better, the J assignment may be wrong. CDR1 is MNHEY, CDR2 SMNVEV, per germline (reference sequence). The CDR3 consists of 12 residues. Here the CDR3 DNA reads TGTGCCAGCAGGGCGGTCTCCGACGAGCAGTACTTC. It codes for CASRAVSDEQYF.

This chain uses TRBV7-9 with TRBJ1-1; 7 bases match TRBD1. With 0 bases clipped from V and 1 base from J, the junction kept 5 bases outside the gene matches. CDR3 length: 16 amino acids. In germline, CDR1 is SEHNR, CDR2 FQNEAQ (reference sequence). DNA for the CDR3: TGTGCCAGCAGCTTAGCCCCGGGACAGCGGAACACTGAAGCTTTCTTT. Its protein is CASSLAPGQRNTEAFF.

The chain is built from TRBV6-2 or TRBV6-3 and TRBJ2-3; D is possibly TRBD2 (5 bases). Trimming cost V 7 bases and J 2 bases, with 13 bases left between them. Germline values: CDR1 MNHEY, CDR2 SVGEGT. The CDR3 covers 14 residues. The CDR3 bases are TGTGCCAGCACGGGAACCCTGATCACAGATACGCAGTATTTT. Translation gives CASTGTLITDTQYF.

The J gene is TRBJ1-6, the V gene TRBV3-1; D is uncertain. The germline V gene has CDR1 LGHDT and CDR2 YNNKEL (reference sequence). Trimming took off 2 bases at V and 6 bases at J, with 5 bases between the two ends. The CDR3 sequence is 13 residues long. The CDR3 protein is CASSQWGNSPLHF. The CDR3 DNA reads TGTGCCAGCAGCCAATGGGGTAATTCACCCCTCCACTTT.

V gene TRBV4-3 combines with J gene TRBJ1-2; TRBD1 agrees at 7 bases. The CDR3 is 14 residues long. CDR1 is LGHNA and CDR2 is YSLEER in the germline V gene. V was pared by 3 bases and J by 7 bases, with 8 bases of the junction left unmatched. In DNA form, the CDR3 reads TGCGCCAGCAGCCATTATGACAGGGTGGGTGGCTACACCTTC. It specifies CASSHYDRVGGYTF.

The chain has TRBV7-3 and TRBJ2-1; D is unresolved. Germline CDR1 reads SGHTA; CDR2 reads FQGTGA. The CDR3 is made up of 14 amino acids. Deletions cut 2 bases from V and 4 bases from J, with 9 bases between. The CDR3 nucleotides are TGTGCCAGCAGCTTACTGCCCGGGTACAATGAGCAGTTCTTC. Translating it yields CASSLLPGYNEQFF.

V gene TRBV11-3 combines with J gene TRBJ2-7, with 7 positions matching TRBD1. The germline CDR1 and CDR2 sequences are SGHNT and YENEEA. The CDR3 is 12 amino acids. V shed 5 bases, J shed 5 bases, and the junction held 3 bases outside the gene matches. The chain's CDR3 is CASSQGQDEQYF. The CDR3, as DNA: TGTGCCAGCAGCCAAGGACAGGACGAGCAGTACTTC.

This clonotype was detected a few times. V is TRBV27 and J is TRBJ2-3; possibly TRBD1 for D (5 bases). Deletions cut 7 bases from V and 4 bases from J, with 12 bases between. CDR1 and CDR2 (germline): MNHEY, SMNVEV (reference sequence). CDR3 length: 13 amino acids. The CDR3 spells CASISQGADTQYF. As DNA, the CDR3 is TGTGCCAGCATCTCCCAAGGGGCAGATACGCAGTATTTT.

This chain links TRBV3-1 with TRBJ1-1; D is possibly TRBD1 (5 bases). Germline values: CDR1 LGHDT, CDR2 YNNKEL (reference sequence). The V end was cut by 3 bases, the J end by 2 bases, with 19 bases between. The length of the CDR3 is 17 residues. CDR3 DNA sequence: TGTGCCAGCAGCCAGGTTCTGCCGGGGCCGATTAACACTGAAGCTTTCTTT. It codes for CASSQVLPGPINTEAFF.

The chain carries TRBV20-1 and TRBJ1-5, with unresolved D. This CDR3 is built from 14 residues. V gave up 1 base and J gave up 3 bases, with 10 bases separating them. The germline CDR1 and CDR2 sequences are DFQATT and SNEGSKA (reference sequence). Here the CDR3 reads CSARGGQHNQPQHF. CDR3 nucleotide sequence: TGCAGTGCTAGAGGGGGTCAGCACAATCAGCCCCAGCATTTT.

Here the CDR3 DNA reads TGTGCCAGCAGCGTATCCGCCTTCTATGGCTACACCTTC. It yields the protein CASSVSAFYGYTF. V gene TRBV7-9 combines with J gene TRBJ1-2; D remains ambiguous. The CDR3 is 13 residues long. CDR1 is SEHNR and CDR2 is FQNEAQ in the germline V gene (reference sequence). Between the trimmed V and J ends, which lost 5 bases and 4 bases, there was a span of 11 bases. Filled out from reference TRBV7-9 and TRBJ1-2, the complete variable domain reads DTGVSQNPRHKITKRGQNVTFRCDPISEHNRLYWYRQTLGQGPEFLTYFQNEAQLEKSRLLSDRFSAERPKGSFSTLEIQRTEQGDSAMYLCASSVSAFYGYTFGSGTRLTVV.

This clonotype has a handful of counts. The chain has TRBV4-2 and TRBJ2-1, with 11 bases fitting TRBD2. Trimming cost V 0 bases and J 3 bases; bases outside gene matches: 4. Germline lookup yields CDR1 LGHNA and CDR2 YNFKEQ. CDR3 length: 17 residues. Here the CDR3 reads CASSQDPSGGRYNEQFF. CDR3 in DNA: TGTGCCAGCAGCCAAGATCCTAGCGGGGGGCGCTACAATGAGCAGTTCTTC.